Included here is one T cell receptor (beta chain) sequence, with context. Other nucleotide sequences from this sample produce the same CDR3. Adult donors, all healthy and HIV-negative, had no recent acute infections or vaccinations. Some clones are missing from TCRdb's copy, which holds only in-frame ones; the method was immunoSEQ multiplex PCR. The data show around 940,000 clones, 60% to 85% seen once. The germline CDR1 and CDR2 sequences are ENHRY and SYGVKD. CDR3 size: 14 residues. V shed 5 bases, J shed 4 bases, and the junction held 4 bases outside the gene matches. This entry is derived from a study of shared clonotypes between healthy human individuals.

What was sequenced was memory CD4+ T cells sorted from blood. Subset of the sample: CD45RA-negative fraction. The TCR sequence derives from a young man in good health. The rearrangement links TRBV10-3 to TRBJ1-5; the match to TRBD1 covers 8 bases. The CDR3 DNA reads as TGTGCCATCAGTCAGGGGGCCGGGAATCAGCCCCAGCATTTT. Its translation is CAISQGAGNQPQHF.